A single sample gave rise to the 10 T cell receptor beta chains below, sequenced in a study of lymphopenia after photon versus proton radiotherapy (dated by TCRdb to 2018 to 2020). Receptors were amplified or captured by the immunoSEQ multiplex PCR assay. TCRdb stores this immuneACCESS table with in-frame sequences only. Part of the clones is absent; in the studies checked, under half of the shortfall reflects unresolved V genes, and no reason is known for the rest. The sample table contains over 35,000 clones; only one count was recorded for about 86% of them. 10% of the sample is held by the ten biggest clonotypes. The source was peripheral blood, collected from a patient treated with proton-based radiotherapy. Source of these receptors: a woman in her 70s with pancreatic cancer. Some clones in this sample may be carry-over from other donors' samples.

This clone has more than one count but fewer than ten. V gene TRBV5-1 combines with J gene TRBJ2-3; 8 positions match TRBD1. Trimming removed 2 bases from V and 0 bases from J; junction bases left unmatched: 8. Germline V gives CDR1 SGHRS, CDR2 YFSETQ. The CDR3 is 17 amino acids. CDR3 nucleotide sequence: TGCGCCAGCAGCTTCTCTCCGGGACAGGTCAGCACAGATACGCAGTATTTT. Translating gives CASSFSPGQVSTDTQYF.

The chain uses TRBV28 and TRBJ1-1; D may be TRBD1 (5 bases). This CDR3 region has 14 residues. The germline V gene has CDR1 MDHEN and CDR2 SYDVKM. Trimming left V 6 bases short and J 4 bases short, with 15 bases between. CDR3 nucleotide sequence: TGTGCCAGCAGGCGACAGCAGACCAGCACTGAAGCTTTCTTT. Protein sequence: CASRRQQTSTEAFF.

CDR3 in amino acids: CASSVVWSSGLKYNEQFF. CDR3 nucleotide sequence: TGTGCCAGCAGCGTAGTGTGGTCTAGCGGGCTAAAATACAATGAGCAGTTCTTC. The J gene is TRBJ2-1, the V gene TRBV9; TRBD2 matches 8 bases. Unmatched junction bases numbered 12, after V lost 0 bases and J lost 4 bases. Germline loops: CDR1 SGDLS, CDR2 YYNGEE. CDR3 length equals 18 residues.

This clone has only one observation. Here the CDR3 DNA reads TGCGCCAGCAGCCAAGAGGTCTGGCGCTCATTCTCTGGGGCCAACGTCCTGACTTTC. Protein sequence: CASSQEVWRSFSGANVLTF. The chain uses TRBV4-3 and TRBJ2-6; D is unclear. Germline CDR1 LGHNA, CDR2 YSLEER. The V and J ends lost 0 bases and 0 bases respectively, with 15 bases between them. This CDR3 contains 19 residues.

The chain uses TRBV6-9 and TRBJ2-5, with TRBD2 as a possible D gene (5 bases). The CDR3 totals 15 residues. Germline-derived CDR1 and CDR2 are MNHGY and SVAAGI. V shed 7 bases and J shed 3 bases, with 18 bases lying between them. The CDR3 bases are TGTGCCAGCACCCATCCTAAGAGGGTCGAAGAGACCCAGTACTTC. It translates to CASTHPKRVEETQYF.

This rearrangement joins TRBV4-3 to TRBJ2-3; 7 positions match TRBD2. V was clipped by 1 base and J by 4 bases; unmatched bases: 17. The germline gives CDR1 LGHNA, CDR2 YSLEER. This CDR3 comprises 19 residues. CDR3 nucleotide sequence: TGCGCCAGCAGCCAAGGGGTCGTTTGGCGGCGGGAGCCCTCAGATACGCAGTATTTT. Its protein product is CASSQGVVWRREPSDTQYF.

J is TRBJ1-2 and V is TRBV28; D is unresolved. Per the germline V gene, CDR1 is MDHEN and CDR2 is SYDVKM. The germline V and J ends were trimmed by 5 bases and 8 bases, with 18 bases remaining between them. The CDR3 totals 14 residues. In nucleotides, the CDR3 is TGTGCCAGCAGTCCCTTTGGGCGTGCGATCGGCTACACCTTC. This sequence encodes CASSPFGRAIGYTF.

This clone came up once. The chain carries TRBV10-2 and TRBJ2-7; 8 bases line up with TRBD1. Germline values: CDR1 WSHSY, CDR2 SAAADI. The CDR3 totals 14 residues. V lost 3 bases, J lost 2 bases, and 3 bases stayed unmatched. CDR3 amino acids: CASSDNRGAYEQYF. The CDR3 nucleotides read TGCGCCAGCAGTGACAACAGGGGGGCCTACGAGCAGTACTTC.

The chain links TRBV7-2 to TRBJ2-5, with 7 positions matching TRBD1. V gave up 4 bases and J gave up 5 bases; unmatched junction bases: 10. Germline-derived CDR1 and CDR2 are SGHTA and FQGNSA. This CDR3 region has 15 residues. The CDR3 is CASSSLGDRVETQYF. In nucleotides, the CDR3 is TGTGCCAGCAGCTCCCTCGGTGACAGGGTTGAGACCCAGTACTTC.

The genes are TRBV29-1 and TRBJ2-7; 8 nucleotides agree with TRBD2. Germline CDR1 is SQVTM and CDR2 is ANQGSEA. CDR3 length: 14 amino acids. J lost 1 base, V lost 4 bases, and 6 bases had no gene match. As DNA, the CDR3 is TGCAGCGTTGGACGGGGCGGGGGGTCCTACGAGCAGTACTTC. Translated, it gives CSVGRGGGSYEQYF.